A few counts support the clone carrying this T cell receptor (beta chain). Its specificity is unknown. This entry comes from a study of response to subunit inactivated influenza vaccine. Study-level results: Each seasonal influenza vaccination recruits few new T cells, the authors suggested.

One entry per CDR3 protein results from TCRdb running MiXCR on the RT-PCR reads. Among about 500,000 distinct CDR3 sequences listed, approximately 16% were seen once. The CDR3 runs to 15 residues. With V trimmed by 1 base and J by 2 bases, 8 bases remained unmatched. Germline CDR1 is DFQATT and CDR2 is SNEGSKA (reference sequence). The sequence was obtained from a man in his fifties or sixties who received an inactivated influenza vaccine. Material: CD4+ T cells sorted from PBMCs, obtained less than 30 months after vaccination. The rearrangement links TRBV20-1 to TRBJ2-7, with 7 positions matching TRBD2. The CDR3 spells CSARAPSRGTYEQYF. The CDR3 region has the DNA TGCAGTGCTAGAGCCCCCTCGCGGGGGACCTACGAGCAGTACTTC.